Below are 17 T cell receptor beta chains sequenced from a single sample in a study of OX40 agonist ivuxolimab in advanced cancers. Sequencing was performed with immunoSEQ multiplex PCR; in TCRdb, only in-frame clones are kept and a portion is missing. The sample lists around 62,000 clones; around 83% were seen once. The sequences come from CD4+ or CD8+ T cells sorted from blood, collected in a trial of the OX40 agonist ivuxolimab. These receptors all stem from an adult with an advanced solid tumor such as melanoma, head and neck, liver or kidney cancer.

The gene calls are TRBV2 and TRBJ1-2; no clear D gene. This CDR3 is 15 amino acids long. The V end lost 0 bases, the J end lost 2 bases, and 10 bases lay between the germline ends. Looked up from germline, CDR1 is SNHLY and CDR2 is FYNNEI. In DNA, the CDR3 is TGTGCCAGCAGTGAAGCGGGTCGCGCGAACTATGGCTACACCTTC. This sequence encodes CASSEAGRANYGYTF.

The V call is TRBV2, the J call TRBJ2-1; 15 bases are a match to TRBD2. This CDR3 region has 15 residues. Per the germline V gene, CDR1 is SNHLY and CDR2 is FYNNEI. J was trimmed by 10 bases and V by 7 bases; bases with no gene match: 8. CDR3 bases: TGTGCCAGCACCACGGGACTAGCGGGGGGACAGGAGCAGTTCTTC. It specifies CASTTGLAGGQEQFF.

The gene calls are TRBV7-6 and TRBJ2-3, with D uncertain. Trimming cost V 4 bases and J 3 bases, with 8 bases left between them. CDR1 is SGHVS and CDR2 is FNYEAQ in the germline V gene. The CDR3 spans 13 residues. CDR3 in amino acids: CASSSRQTDTQYF. CDR3 nucleotides: TGTGCCAGCAGCTCTAGACAAACAGATACGCAGTATTTT.

The gene calls are TRBV6-1 and TRBJ1-2; a weak D match, TRBD1 (6 bases). CDR1 is MNHNS, CDR2 SASEGT, per germline. The CDR3 covers 14 residues. Trimming took 6 bases from V and 4 from J, leaving 15 bases between them. CDR3 bases: TGTGCCAGCAGGAAACAGGGAACTCTCTATGGCTACACCTTC. Translated, it gives CASRKQGTLYGYTF.

V usage is TRBV4-3 and J usage is TRBJ1-3, with 9 positions matching TRBD1. Germline V CDR1 and CDR2: LGHNA, YSLEER. This CDR3 comprises 16 residues. V lost 4 bases to trimming and J lost 2 bases; unmatched junction nucleotides: 6. As DNA, the CDR3 is TGCGCCAGCAGCCCCAGGGACAGGGTCACTGGAAACACCATATATTTT. It yields the protein CASSPRDRVTGNTIYF.

The chain recombines TRBV7-2 with TRBJ2-7, with 9 bases identical to TRBD1. Germline V gives CDR1 SGHTA, CDR2 FQGNSA. The CDR3 covers 15 residues. The V gene end was trimmed by 3 bases and the J gene end by 3 bases; junction bases not matched to a gene: 6. The CDR3 DNA follows: TGTGCCAGCAGCTTGGACAGGGGCCCAATCTACGAGCAGTACTTC. Translated, it gives CASSLDRGPIYEQYF.

This clone was seen just once. The V call is TRBV14, the J call TRBJ2-1, with no clear D. Trimming removed 2 bases from V and 7 bases from J, with 12 bases in between. CDR1 is SGHDN, CDR2 FVKESK, per germline. This CDR3 is 14 amino acids long. The CDR3 DNA reads TGTGCCAGCAGCCAACTAGTCCAACCTAATGAGCAGTTCTTC. Protein product: CASSQLVQPNEQFF.

The J gene is TRBJ2-7, the V gene TRBV14; D not certain. Germline values: CDR1 SGHDN, CDR2 FVKESK. V shed 4 bases and J shed 4 bases, with 8 bases lying between them. The CDR3 is 12 residues long. The CDR3 coding sequence is TGTGCCAGCAGCCGAAGCAGGTACGAGCAGTACTTC. Protein product: CASSRSRYEQYF.

The J gene is TRBJ2-3, the V gene TRBV29-1, with D unclear. Trimming took 4 bases from V and 2 from J, leaving 13 bases between them. This CDR3 region has 14 residues. Looked up from germline, CDR1 is SQVTM and CDR2 is ANQGSEA. CDR3 in amino acids: CSVATVKLTDTQYF. The CDR3 DNA reads TGCAGCGTTGCTACAGTAAAGCTCACAGATACGCAGTATTTT.

The rearrangement joins TRBV9 to TRBJ1-3, with a weak D call TRBD1 (5 bases). The V end was cut by 0 bases, the J end by 4 bases, with 8 bases between. This CDR3 comprises 14 residues. Germline V lookup: CDR1 SGDLS, CDR2 YYNGEE. The CDR3 coding sequence is TGTGCCAGCAGCGTAGCTACAGGAGGAAACACCATATATTTT. This encodes CASSVATGGNTIYF.

This rearrangement joins TRBV5-1 to TRBJ1-2; 8 nucleotides align to TRBD1. The CDR3 is made up of 15 amino acids. Trimming took 5 bases from V and 3 from J; bases not matched to a gene: 9. CDR1 and CDR2 from the germline V gene are SGHRS and YFSETQ. The DNA of the CDR3 is TGCGCCAGCAGAACAGGGGGATCAGGGGACTATGGCTACACCTTC. It translates to CASRTGGSGDYGYTF.

The gene calls are TRBV4-1 and TRBJ1-4; TRBD1 might be the D (6 bases). This CDR3 has 16 amino acids. Between the trimmed V and J ends, which lost 4 bases and 0 bases, there was a span of 12 bases. Germline CDR1 and CDR2: MGHRA and YSYEKL. CDR3 in DNA: TGCGCCAGCAGCCTTGTTAGGACAGCAACTAATGAAAAACTGTTTTTT. Amino acid sequence: CASSLVRTATNEKLFF.

The chain is built from TRBV25-1 and TRBJ1-3; D unresolved. The CDR3 is 13 amino acids. The V end was cut by 10 bases, the J end by 2 bases, with 12 bases between. Per the germline V gene, CDR1 is MGHDK and CDR2 is SYGVNS. The CDR3 loop is CATEQNTGNTIYF. The CDR3 nucleotides read TGTGCCACTGAACAGAATACTGGAAACACCATATATTTT.

The chain has TRBV6-5 and TRBJ1-6; weak D call: TRBD1 (6 bases). CDR3 length: 12 residues. V was clipped by 5 bases and J by 13 bases, with 12 bases between them. Germline V gene lookup returns CDR1 MNHEY and CDR2 SVGAGI. The CDR3 DNA reads TGTGCCAGCAGTCTCAGGGGTGCCCCCCTCCACTTT. Translating it yields CASSLRGAPLHF.

V is TRBV7-3 and J is TRBJ2-3; D is undetermined. Trimming took 5 bases from V and 1 from J, leaving 19 bases between them. The CDR3 sequence is 17 residues long. Germline V gives CDR1 SGHTA, CDR2 FQGTGA. This CDR3 is CASSKDVSILGTDTQYF. The CDR3 nucleotides read TGTGCCAGCAGCAAGGACGTCTCCATTTTGGGCACAGATACGCAGTATTTT.

The chain uses TRBV5-1 and TRBJ2-7, with D perhaps TRBD1 (6 bases). V lost 4 bases, J lost 5 bases, and 16 bases lay in between. Germline assignment: CDR1 SGHRS and CDR2 YFSETQ. The CDR3 has 14 amino acids. CDR3 DNA sequence: TGCGCCAGCAGCGATATTTCAGGGGTCCACGAGCAGTACTTC. It specifies CASSDISGVHEQYF.

CDR3 in amino acids: CASSLAVGPYNEQFF. The CDR3 DNA is TGTGCCAGCAGCTTAGCGGTCGGACCGTACAATGAGCAGTTCTTC. V gene TRBV7-2 combines with J gene TRBJ2-1; D unclear. This CDR3 is built from 15 residues. Trimming cost V 0 bases and J 4 bases, with 10 bases left between them. Germline V gene sequence: CDR1 SGHTA, CDR2 FQGNSA. Based on the CDR3 plus reference TRBV7-2 and TRBJ2-1, the full variable domain is GAGVSQSPSNKVTEKGKDVELRCDPISGHTALYWYRQSLGQGLEFLIYFQGNSAPDKSGLPSDRFSAERTGGSVSTLTIQRTQQEDSAVYLCASSLAVGPYNEQFFGPGTRLTVL.